The T cell receptor beta chain described here comes from a study of shared clonotypes between healthy human individuals. The data were produced by immunoSEQ multiplex PCR, yet TCRdb's version contains in-frame clones alone and is incomplete. The sample lists under 2,500,000 clones; approximately 96% were seen once. Germline V gene data show CDR1 as SQVTM and CDR2 as ANQGSEA. There are 14 residues in the CDR3. V lost 3 bases, J lost 2 bases, and 4 bases stayed unmatched. Naive CD45RA+ and memory CD45RA-negative subsets were split from CD4+ cells. The chain recombines TRBV29-1 with TRBJ2-1, with 7 bases fitting TRBD2. This clonotype was obtained from a man aged 18 to 29 in good health. Sequencing used naive CD4+ T cells sorted from blood. Subset: CD45RA+ positively selected. CDR3 sequence: CSVDASGAYNEQFF. The CDR3 DNA reads TGCAGCGTTGACGCTAGCGGAGCCTACAATGAGCAGTTCTTC.